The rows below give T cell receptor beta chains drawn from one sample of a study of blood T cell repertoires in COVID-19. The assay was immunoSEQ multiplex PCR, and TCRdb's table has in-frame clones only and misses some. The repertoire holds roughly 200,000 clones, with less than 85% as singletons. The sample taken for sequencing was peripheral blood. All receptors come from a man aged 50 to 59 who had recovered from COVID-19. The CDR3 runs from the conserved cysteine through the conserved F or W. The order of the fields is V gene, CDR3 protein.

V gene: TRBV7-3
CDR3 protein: CASSSDRGAGAGELFF

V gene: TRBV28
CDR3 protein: CASRLTGVVEKLFF

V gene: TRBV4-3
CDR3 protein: CASSQDHRAGGELFF

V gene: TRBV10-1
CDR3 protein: CASSAAGATGELFF

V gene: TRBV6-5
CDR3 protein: CASSYSTAGAEAFF

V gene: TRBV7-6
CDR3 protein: CASSPVQNQETQYF

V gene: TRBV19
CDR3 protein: CASSLTRTGRNRLREQYF

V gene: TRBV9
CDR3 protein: CASSLRSGSYEQYF

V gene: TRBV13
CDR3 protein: CASSPGRTYGYTF

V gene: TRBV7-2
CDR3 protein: CASSVAGLLSYEQYF

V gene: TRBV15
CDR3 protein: CATSRAGLAGGELFF

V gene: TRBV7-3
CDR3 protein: CASSLQGILTDTQYF

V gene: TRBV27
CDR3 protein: CASRKSSGSSSYEQYF

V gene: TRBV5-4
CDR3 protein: CASSFRDATNEKLFF

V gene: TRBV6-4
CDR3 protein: CASRQRGSGADTQYF

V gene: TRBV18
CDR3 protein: CASSPNRGGTQYF

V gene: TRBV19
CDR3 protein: CASSNAGVGVETQYF

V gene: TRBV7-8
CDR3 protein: CASSLGASGASTDTQYF

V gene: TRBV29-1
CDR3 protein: CSVPDRSGYTF

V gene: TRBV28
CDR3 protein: CASSFAGEGYNEQFF

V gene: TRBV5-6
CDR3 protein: CASSLRTGGNYGYTF

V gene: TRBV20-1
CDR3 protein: CSARDLRGSNF

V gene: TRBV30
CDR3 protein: CACPHKGVYGYTF

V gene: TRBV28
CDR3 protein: CASSLPQGAQETQYF

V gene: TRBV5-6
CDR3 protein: CASSGDSPNTEAFF

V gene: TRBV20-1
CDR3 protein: CSASFSGSRNEQYF

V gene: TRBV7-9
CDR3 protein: CASSSKGPHEQYF

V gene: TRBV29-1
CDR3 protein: CSVGLAGHQETQYF

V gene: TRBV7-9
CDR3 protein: CASSQWDYTDTQYF

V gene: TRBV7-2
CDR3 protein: CASSPDTRVVGNEQFF

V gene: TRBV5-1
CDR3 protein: CASSLGQGNSPLHF

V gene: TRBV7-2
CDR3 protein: CASSLAASGYEQYF

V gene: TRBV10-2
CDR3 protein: CASNSQGGPYEQYF

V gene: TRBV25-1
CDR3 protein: CASSELGTYEQYF

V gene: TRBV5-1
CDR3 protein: CASSFTGGRSTDTQYF

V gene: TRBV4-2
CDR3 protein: CASSQEGLAGTDTQYF

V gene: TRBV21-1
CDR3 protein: CASRSGPLRGNTIYF

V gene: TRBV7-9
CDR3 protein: CASSARDRVGYGYTF

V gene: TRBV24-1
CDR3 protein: CATSDSSGAAYNEQFF

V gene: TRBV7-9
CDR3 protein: CASSGRAGNEKLFF

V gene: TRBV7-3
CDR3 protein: CASSMTGCVYGYTF

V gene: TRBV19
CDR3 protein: CASTHPGQAGNTIYF

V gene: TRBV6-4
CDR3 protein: CASSDSRGETQYF

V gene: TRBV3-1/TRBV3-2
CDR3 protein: CASSHTTGSPEAFF

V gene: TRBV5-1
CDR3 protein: CASSLEGVNSPLHF

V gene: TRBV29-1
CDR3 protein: CSVGDVGGSPLHF

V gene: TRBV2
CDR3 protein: CASSEGLKDTQYF

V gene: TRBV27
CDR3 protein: CASSLSMNTEAFF

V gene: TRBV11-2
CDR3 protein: CASSFGQGGYYEQYF

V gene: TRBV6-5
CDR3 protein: CASSQNLGESRYF

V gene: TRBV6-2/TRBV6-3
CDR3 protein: CASSGHLAGGHEQFF

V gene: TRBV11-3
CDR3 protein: CASSLARGSSYNEQFF

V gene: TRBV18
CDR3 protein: CASSRGQKETQYF

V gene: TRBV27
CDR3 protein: CASSSSGGGAVAFF

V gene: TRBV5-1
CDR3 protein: CASSSQGGSYYEQYF

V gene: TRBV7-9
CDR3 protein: CAQQLGARNTEAFF

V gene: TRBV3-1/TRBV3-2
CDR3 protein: CASSQGQGFSRGRVYHTF

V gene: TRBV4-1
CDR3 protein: CASSQGVAGGSYNEQFF

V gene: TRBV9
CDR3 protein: CASSPSGSTYEQYF